The TCR beta chain described here comes from a study of shared T cell receptors in the human thymus. With 3 bases removed from V and 4 bases from J, the gap between germline ends came to 12 bases. This CDR3 has 15 residues. Germline CDR1 is MNHEY and CDR2 is SMNVEV (reference sequence). Generated by immunoSEQ multiplex PCR, the TCRdb table keeps only in-frame clones and is missing some. The table shows under 450,000 clones, with around 93% occurring only once. The chain couples TRBV27 to TRBJ1-4, with D perhaps TRBD1 (5 bases). The specimen sequenced was thymocytes. The receptor comes from a human donor. The CDR3 is CASSFIAGRNEKLFF. In nucleotides, the CDR3 is TGTGCCAGCAGTTTTATTGCGGGGCGTAATGAAAAACTGTTTTTT. The whole variable domain, filled in from reference TRBV27 and TRBJ1-4, reads EAQVTQNPRYLITVTGKKLTVTCSQNMNHEYMSWYRQDPGLGLRQIYYSMNVEVTDKGDVPEGYKVSRKEKRNFPLILESPSPNQTSLYFCASSFIAGRNEKLFFGSGTQLSVL.